The following is a TCR beta chain sequence with its context. Its target antigen remains unknown. No much larger clonotype is one base removed from it; base qualities were not supplied. The library was obtained by the immunoSEQ multiplex PCR assay. The multiplex PCR relied on a mix of 60 forward primers for TCR Vbeta segments and 13 reverse primers for TCR Jbeta segments. The CDR3 region of rearranged TCR beta genes was amplified from genomic DNA by a multiplex PCR assay. The Illumina HiSeq System was used to sequence the amplified TCR beta libraries as 87-base-pair reads. Regarding the original processing steps: Across the roughly 600 repertoires, a later analysis counted tens of millions of unique TCR beta chains, some 11 million of which were shared by at least two donors. To remove PCR and sequencing errors, raw reads were error-corrected and collapsed into unique sequences using a nearest-neighbor algorithm that merged closely related sequences. CDR3 sequences were aligned to IMGT reference sequences to assign V, D and J gene segments. For a sequence to be retained, a match of at least six nucleotides was required to both a V gene segment and a J gene segment. A rearrangement was called productive if the CDR3 had no stop codons and remained in frame with V and J, and every other rearrangement was called non-productive. CDR3 was defined according to IMGT convention as the region running from the second conserved V-encoded cysteine to the conserved J-encoded phenylalanine. The earlier analysis of roughly 590 of the donors excluded sequences that lacked an unambiguous match to a single V gene segment. An earlier analysis of just under 600 of the donors called V segments functional above 56.7% productive rearrangements and segregating when the between-donor standard deviation exceeded 5%. A statistical classification framework was built for diagnosing cytomegalovirus status from the catalog of TCR beta chain sequences. In a later analysis, TCR nucleotide sequences were compared against IMGT/GENE-DB human TR gene sequences so that V and J genes could be assigned. The TCRdist pipeline was used in a later analysis to assign CDR3 sequences and most-parsimonious VDJ recombination scenarios. In a later analysis, each TCR beta chain was defined by its CDR3 amino acid sequence together with its V-gene family, and reads lacking a unique V-gene family were excluded. In a later analysis, some 600 highly shared, low-generation-probability nucleotide sequences were removed to address suspected cross-contamination and a sequencing artifact. A later analysis calculated a clonal expansion index for each public chain from normalized within-repertoire ranks of inferred template counts. A later analysis computed generation probabilities with a VDJ recombination model fitted to out-of-frame rearrangements, and checked the results against IGoR. A later analysis scored TCR-TCR, TCR-HLA and TCR-CMV co-occurrence with hypergeometric tests, applying a repertoire-size bias correction to TCR pairs. To estimate false discovery rates, a later analysis permuted the HLA or CMV assignments 20 times. In a later analysis, co-occurring TCRs were grouped using DBSCAN, with TCRdist sequence similarity added in when clustering inside HLA-allele-positive subsets. Repertoires with fewer than 30,000 or more than 120,000 public chains were left out of co-occurrence clustering, as were a handful of repertoires with anomalous nucleotide sharing. TCRdb provides this immuneACCESS table in a form limited to in-frame rearrangements. Some clones are lacking; in checked studies, under half of them reflect an unresolved V gene, and why the rest are absent is not known. V, J and clone size derive from that table, while D and trimming were established from the DNA sequence. This sample lists some 150,000 clones; roughly four fifths were detected once. Around 3% of the sample belongs to the ten largest clones.

These data come from a study of cytomegalovirus exposure and HLA in healthy donors listed by TCRdb under 2017. A note on the overall study: An earlier analysis of approximately 640 of the donors reported more than 250 Gb of sequence data and roughly 110 million unique TCR beta sequences from 150 million to 200 million T cells. On average, around 240,000 unique TCR beta nucleotide sequences were sequenced per donor among fewer than 500 genotyped donors of the cohort, with around 19% of those sequences being non-productive. Every discovery cohort repertoire had been produced on one sequencing platform. The aim of the study was to test whether cataloging public T cell receptors could identify signatures of past pathogen exposure. The study used immunosequencing to profile the T cell repertoires of about 670 subjects and linked those repertoires to cytomegalovirus serostatus. To decide whether each TCR beta V gene segment behaved as functional or pseudogenic, an earlier analysis of fewer than 750 of the donors relied on high-throughput TCR beta sequencing. Of the approximately 400 genotyped donors, 65% to 90% fell in the genetic ancestry cluster associated with self-reported Caucasian donors. An early release that covered about 600 HLA-typed donors contained 300 to 350 gigabases of sequencing data and around 80 million unique TCR sequences. Because of strong linkage in the cohort, a handful of DR-DQ haplotypes were treated as single units for association and clustering. A later analysis re-analyzed previously published TCR beta repertoires from 666 donors and added high-resolution HLA genotyping to study TCR occurrence patterns. Donor age, sex, ethnicity and CMV serostatus were compiled alongside the repertoire data. A later genetic analysis used genome-wide SNP genotypes for about three fifths of the 666 donors, treating that subset as a discovery cohort. The later analysis used no new phenotypic data to find candidate immune exposures, relying instead on TCR beta sequences and their occurrence across donors. Along with the approximately 700-subject first cohort, a separate validation cohort of around 110 different subjects was used. Both class I and class II loci were covered by HLA typing, at four-digit resolution. The number of donors typed differed by locus, with 629-630 for A, B, C, DRB1 and DQB1, 522 for DQA1, 600 to 610 for DPA1, and some 440 for DPB1. High-throughput TCR immunosequencing, statistical association of individual TCRs with disease status, and machine learning were combined to predict cytomegalovirus infection status.

Beyond this particular receptor, the publication reports: When HLA alleles, especially DR and DQ, strongly co-occurred, TCR associations were difficult to assign to individual alleles. An association between a missense DCLRE1C variant and V-gene and J-gene trimming of TCR beta chains was found in a later genetic analysis and replicated in an independent cohort. In a later genetic analysis, fewer N-insertions in productive TCRs were reported among donors in an Asian-associated ancestry cluster than the roughly 640-donor mean. A total of fewer than 200 TCR beta chains were listed by the study as associated with cytomegalovirus. The classifier was reported to diagnose cytomegalovirus status with high specificity and sensitivity in both the original cohort and the validation cohort. Because the 87-base-pair reads could not distinguish some IMGT-functional V segments, including TRBV6-2 and TRBV6-3, those segments were excluded. Specific HLA alleles were associated with 15,000 to 20,000 TCR beta sequences at a false discovery rate of 0.05 in a later analysis. In vitro tests confirmed that three of the cytomegalovirus-associated TCR beta chains recognize cytomegalovirus antigens. In a later analysis, most CMV-associated TCR beta chains were found to appear HLA-restricted, with HLA associations seemingly driven largely by CMV exposure. A cluster of highly shared sequence variants was judged likely to represent a technical artifact of the sequencing pipeline. An earlier analysis of around 500 of the donors showed that most TCR beta V segments appeared in productive rearrangements either about 87% or about 30% of the time, which broadly matched IMGT annotations. Because counts were too low, 15 or so rarely observed V segments, including chromosome 9 orphons, were excluded from the earlier analysis of 587 of the donors. Across donors, most TCR sequences were observed very rarely, whereas some public TCRs were present in many individuals. HLA typing was unavailable for some donors at each locus, so association tests used only the typed subset. A further reported finding was that TCR beta sequences accurately predicted the HLA-A and HLA-B alleles for most subjects in the first cohort. Several of the top co-occurrence clusters appeared to be linked to parvovirus B19, influenza, CMV and Epstein-Barr virus, according to a later analysis. Sequencing depth was assumed to be roughly uniform across donors in the presence/absence analyses, though that assumption may not hold. In a later analysis, TCR association rates were found to vary across HLA loci, with the most associated TCRs seen for DRB1 alleles and the fewest for HLA-C alleles. The authors suggested that the approach could potentially be extended to other disease states and immunological phenotypes. CMV serostatus was the only immune exposure information available for the cohort. Correlated functional status among segregating V segments might reflect linkage disequilibrium, but an unknown experimental factor could not be ruled out. Only TCR beta chains were sequenced in this cohort, and the absence of alpha or paired-chain data limited detectable features. In a later analysis, HLA-associated TCR beta chains showed more clonal expansion and lower generation probabilities than non-associated chains that were equally common.

The cohort consisted of some 670 healthy bone marrow donors. At the time of sampling, every cohort member was nominally healthy, though immune exposures that went unrecorded were likely present. The donor was CMV seropositive and belonged to the group of about 290 seropositive cohort members. A peripheral blood sample was provided by each donor, and peripheral blood mononuclear cells were used for TCR beta sequencing. The Qiagen DNeasy Blood Extraction Kit was used to extract genomic DNA from the blood cell samples. CDR1 and CDR2, per the germline V gene, are SGDLS and YYNGEE. Its CDR3 holds 16 amino acids, cysteine through phenylalanine. The retained sequence is limited to the CDR3, 48 bases, with the frame set at the first base. Trimming leaves V shorter by 0 bases and J shorter by 2 bases, with the junction holding 6 bases beyond the gene matches.

The origin of this receptor is a man between 18 and 29 years old in good health and CMV-seropositive. The V gene is TRBV9 and the J gene is TRBJ1-2, with 8 bases in between that match TRBD1. The sequencing input was PBMCs. This receptor has the CDR3 CASSVEQGVPNYGYTF. The DNA sequence is as follows: TGTGCCAGCAGCGTAGAACAGGGGGTCCCAAACTATGGCTACACCTTC.